This entry concerns a single T cell receptor (beta chain). Original data processing: Estimation of nucleated cell counts was performed using reference gene primer amplification. Only in-frame clones appear in the TCRdb table, and some are missing; sequencing was by immunoSEQ multiplex PCR. D and trimming were read from the DNA, whereas the V and J calls and clone size are those reported in that table. The table shows approximately 13,000 clones, with over 80% occurring only once. These data originate in a study of blood T cell repertoires in COVID-19. The CDR3 length is 18 residues. Germline V lookup: CDR1 SGHVS, CDR2 FNYEAQ. J was trimmed by 0 bases and V by 5 bases; bases with no gene match: 10.

The chain couples TRBV7-6 to TRBJ1-4, with 9 bases that match TRBD1. The TCR was taken from a man aged 50 to 59 with active COVID-19. Sequenced input: peripheral blood. The CDR3 loop is CASSRNRGQLSTNEKLFF. In DNA, the CDR3 is TGTGCCAGCAGCCGTAACAGGGGGCAACTATCAACTAATGAAAAACTGTTTTTT.